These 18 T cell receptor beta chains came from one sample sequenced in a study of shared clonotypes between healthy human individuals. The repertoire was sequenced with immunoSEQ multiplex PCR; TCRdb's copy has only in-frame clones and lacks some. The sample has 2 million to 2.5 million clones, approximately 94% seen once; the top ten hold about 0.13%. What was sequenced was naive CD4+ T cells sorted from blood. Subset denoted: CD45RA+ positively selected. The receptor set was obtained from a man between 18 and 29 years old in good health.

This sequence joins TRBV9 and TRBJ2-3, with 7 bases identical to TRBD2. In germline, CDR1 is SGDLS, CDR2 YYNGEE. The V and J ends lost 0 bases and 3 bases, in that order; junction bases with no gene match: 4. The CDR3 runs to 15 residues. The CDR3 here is CASSVDGGMTDTQYF. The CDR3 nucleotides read TGTGCCAGCAGCGTAGACGGGGGGATGACAGATACGCAGTATTTT. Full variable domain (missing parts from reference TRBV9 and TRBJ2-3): DSGVTQTPKHLITATGQRVTLRCSPRSGDLSVYWYQQSLDQGLQFLIQYYNGEERAKGNILERFSAQQFPDLHSELNLSSLELGDSALYFCASSVDGGMTDTQYFGPGTRLTVL.

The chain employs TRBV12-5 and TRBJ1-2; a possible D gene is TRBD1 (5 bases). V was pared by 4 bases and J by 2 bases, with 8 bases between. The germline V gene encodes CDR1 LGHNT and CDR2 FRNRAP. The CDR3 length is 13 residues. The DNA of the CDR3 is TGTGCTAGTGGTTCAGGGAGAAACTATGGCTACACCTTC. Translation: CASGSGRNYGYTF.

CDR3 in amino acids: CASSQDYSGLTKGGYTF. The CDR3 coding sequence is TGTGCCAGCAGCCAAGACTATTCTGGCTTAACGAAGGGCGGCTACACCTTC. The V call is TRBV4-2, the J call TRBJ1-2; D ambiguous. The CDR3 loop spans 17 amino acids. V dropped 0 bases and J dropped 8 bases, with 22 bases sitting between them. The V gene's germline CDR1 is LGHNA and CDR2 YNFKEQ.

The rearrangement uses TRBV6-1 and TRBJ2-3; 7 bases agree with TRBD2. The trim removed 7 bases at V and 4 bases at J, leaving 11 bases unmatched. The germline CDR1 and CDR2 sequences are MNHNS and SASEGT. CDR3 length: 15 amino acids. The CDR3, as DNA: TGTGCCAGCACTCCGGGACTACCAGGCGCAGATACGCAGTATTTT. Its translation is CASTPGLPGADTQYF.

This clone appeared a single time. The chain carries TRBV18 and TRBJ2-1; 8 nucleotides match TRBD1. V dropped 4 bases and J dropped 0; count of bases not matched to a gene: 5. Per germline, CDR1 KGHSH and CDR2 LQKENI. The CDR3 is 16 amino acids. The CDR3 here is CASSRGQGNSYNEQFF. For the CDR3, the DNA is TGTGCCAGCTCACGCGGACAGGGTAACTCCTACAATGAGCAGTTCTTC.

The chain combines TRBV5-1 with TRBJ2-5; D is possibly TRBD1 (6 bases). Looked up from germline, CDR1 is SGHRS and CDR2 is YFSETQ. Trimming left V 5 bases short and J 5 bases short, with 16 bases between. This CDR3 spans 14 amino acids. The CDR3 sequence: CASRDTGSAETQYF. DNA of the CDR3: TGCGCCAGCAGAGATACAGGGTCGGCGGAGACCCAGTACTTC.

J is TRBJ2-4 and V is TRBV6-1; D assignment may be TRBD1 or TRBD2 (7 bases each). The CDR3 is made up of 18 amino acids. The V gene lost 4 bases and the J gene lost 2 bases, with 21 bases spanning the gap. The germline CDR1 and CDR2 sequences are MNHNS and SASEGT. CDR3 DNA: TGTGCCAGCAGTGGGGGTCGGGACAGCGGGGTGTCCAAAAACATTCAGTACTTC. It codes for CASSGGRDSGVSKNIQYF.

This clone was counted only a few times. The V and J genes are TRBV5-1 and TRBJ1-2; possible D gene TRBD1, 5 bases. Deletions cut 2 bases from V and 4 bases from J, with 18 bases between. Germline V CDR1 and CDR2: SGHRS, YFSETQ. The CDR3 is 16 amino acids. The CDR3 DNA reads TGCGCCAGCAGCTTTGGGGTCGGCGCAGGGTCCTATGGCTACACCTTC. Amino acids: CASSFGVGAGSYGYTF.

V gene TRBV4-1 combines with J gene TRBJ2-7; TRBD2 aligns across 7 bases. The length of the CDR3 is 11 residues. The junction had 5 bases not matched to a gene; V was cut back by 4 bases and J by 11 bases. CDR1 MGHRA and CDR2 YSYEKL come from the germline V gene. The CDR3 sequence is CASSRGGEKYF. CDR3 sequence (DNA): TGCGCCAGCAGCCGGGGGGGTGAGAAGTACTTC.

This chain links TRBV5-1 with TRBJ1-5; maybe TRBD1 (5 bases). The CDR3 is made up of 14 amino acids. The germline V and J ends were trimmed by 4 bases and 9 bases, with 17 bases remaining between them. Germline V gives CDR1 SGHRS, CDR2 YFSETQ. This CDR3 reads CASSLAYLRGPQHF. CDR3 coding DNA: TGCGCCAGCAGCCTGGCTTACCTAAGGGGGCCCCAGCATTTT.

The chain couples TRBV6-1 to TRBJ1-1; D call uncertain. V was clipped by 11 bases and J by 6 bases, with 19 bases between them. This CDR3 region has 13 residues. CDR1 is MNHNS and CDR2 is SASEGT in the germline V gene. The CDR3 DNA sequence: TGTGCCGGACTTAAGACACCGTTGGCTGAAGCTTTCTTT. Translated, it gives CAGLKTPLAEAFF.

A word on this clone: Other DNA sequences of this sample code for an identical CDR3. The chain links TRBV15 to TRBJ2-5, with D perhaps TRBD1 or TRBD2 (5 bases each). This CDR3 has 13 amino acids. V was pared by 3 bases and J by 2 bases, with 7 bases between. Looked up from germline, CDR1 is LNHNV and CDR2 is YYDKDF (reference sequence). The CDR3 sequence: CATSRGVQETQYF. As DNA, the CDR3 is TGTGCCACCAGCAGGGGGGTTCAAGAGACCCAGTACTTC.

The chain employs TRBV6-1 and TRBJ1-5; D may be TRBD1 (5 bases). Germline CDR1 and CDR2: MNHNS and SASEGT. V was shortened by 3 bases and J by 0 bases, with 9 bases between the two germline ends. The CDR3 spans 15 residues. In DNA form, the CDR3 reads TGTGCCAGCAGTGATAGGGGTATTAGCAATCAGCCCCAGCATTTT. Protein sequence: CASSDRGISNQPQHF.

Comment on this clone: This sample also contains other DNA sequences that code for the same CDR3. CDR3 region: CASSVGRGSYEQYF. For the CDR3, the DNA is TGTGCCAGCAGCGTAGGGAGGGGTTCCTACGAGCAGTACTTC. The rearrangement joins TRBV9 to TRBJ2-7; D is possibly TRBD2 (6 bases). Germline CDR1 is SGDLS and CDR2 is YYNGEE. The CDR3 totals 14 residues. V lost 0 bases and J lost 1, with 8 bases in between. Variable domain in full (rest from reference TRBV9 and TRBJ2-7): DSGVTQTPKHLITATGQRVTLRCSPRSGDLSVYWYQQSLDQGLQFLIQYYNGEERAKGNILERFSAQQFPDLHSELNLSSLELGDSALYFCASSVGRGSYEQYFGPGTRLTVT.

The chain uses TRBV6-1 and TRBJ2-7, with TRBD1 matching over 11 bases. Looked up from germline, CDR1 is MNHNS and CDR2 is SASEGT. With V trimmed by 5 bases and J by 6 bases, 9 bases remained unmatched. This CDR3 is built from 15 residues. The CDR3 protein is CASSSGQGDLGEQYF. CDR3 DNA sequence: TGTGCCAGCAGTTCGGGACAGGGGGATCTCGGCGAGCAGTACTTC.

The CDR3 sequence: CASRGQGEGQPQHF. CDR3 in DNA: TGTGCCAGCAGGGGACAGGGGGAAGGTCAGCCCCAGCATTTT. This chain connects TRBV25-1 to TRBJ1-5; 11 bases are a match to TRBD1. The CDR3 covers 14 residues. V gave up 6 bases and J gave up 6 bases; unmatched junction bases: 4. Germline V lookup: CDR1 MGHDK, CDR2 SYGVNS.

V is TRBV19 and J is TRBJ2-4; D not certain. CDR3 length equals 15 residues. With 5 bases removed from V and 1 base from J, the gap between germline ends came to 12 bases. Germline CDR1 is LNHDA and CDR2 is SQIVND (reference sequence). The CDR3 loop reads CASSAMAGAKNIQYF. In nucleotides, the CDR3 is TGTGCCAGTAGTGCGATGGCTGGGGCCAAAAACATTCAGTACTTC.

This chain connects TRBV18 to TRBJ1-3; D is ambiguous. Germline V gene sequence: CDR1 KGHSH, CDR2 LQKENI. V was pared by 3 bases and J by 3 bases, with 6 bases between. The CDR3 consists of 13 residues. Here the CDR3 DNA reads TGTGCCAGCTCACCGGGCCTTGGAAACACCATATATTTT. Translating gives CASSPGLGNTIYF.